The sample holds one count of the clone carrying this T cell receptor beta chain. The antigen is unknown. Stable hyperthyroidism meant no ophthalmopathy within 18 months of follow-up. Thyroid ultrasound, orbital computed tomography, TRAb, serum thyroxine and clinical symptoms formed the basis of diagnosis. PBMCs stemmed from 7.5 to 10 ml of fresh peripheral blood. The data were obtained in a study of Graves' ophthalmopathy and Graves' hyperthyroidism. General study points: Blood shared most expanded thyroid clonotypes above 0.001 frequency.

The length of the CDR3 is 18 residues. Unmatched junction bases numbered 15, after V lost 4 bases and J lost 2 bases. The germline V gene encodes CDR1 SGHAT and CDR2 FQDESV (reference sequence). Amplified material comprised TCR beta CDR3 regions derived from RNA transcripts. RT-PCR with HTBI primers came first, then second-round multiplex PCR. In TCRdb, the multiplex PCR reads were re-called with MiXCR into one record per CDR3 protein. The data contain about 620,000 distinct CDR3 sequences, 20% to 25% of them singletons. The sequencing input was peripheral blood. The receptor's source is a woman under 30 with stable Graves' hyperthyroidism. Some clones in this sample may be carry-over from other donors' samples. The gene calls are TRBV11-1 and TRBJ2-7, with 9 bases matching TRBD1. The CDR3 spells CASSSGQGIGAGAYEQYF. As DNA, the CDR3 is TGTGCCAGCAGCTCGGGACAGGGAATCGGCGCCGGCGCCTACGAGCAGTACTTC.